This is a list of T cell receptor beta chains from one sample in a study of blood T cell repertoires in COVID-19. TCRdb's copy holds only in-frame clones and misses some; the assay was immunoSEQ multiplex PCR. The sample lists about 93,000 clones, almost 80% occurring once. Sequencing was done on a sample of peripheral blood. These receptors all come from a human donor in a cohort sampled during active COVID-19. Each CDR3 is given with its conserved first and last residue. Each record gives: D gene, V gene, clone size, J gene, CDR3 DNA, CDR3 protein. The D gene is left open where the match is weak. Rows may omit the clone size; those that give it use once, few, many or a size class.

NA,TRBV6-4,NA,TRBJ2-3,TGTGCCAGCAGCCGGGAGTCGGCAGATACGCAGTATTTT,CASSRESADTQYF
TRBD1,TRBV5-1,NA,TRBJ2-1,TGCGCCAGCTCCCCCCACCCCTCGGGGACAGGGGAATACAATGAGCAGTTCTTC,CASSPHPSGTGEYNEQFF
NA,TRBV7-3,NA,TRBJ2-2,TGTGCCAGCAGCTTAATGGAGCCCGCGACCTCCGGGGAGCTGTTTTTT,CASSLMEPATSGELFF
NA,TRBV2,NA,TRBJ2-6,TGTGCCAGCGGAGAGACGGACTCTGGGGCCAACGTCCTGACTTTC,CASGETDSGANVLTF
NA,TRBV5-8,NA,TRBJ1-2,TGTGCCAGCAGCTTGTTACTATCCGCTAACTATGGCTACACCTTC,CASSLLLSANYGYTF
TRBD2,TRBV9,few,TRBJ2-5,TGTGCCAGCAGCCCAGGGACTAGCGGGGAGACCCAGTACTTC,CASSPGTSGETQYF
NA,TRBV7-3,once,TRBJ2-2,TGTGCCAGCAGCCGCAGGGGTCCCTCGGGCACCGGGGAGCTGTTTTTT,CASSRRGPSGTGELFF
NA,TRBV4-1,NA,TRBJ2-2,TGCGCCAGCAGCCGCAGACCGGACATCTACACCGGGGAGCTGTTTTTT,CASSRRPDIYTGELFF
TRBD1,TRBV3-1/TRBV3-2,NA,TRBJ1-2,TGTGCCAGCAGCTCCGGGACAGCCAGTTGGGGCTACACCTTC,CASSSGTASWGYTF
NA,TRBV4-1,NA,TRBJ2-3,TGCGCCAGCAGCCTGCGAGGACCAGGGTTTACAGATACGCAGTATTTT,CASSLRGPGFTDTQYF
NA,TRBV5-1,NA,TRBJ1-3,TGCGCCAGCGGTGAGGGCAGGCTATACTCTGGAAACACCATATATTTT,CASGEGRLYSGNTIYF
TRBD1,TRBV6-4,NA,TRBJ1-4,TGTGCCAGCAGTGAAGACAGGGGTGAAAAACTGTTTTTT,CASSEDRGEKLFF
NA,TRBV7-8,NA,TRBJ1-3,TGTGCCAGCAGCTTAGCGGGAAGCGGCTCTGGAAACACCATATATTTT,CASSLAGSGSGNTIYF
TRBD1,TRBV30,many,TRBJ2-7,TGTGCCTGGGATGCGCCGGGACAGGAGGATCTCTACGAGCAGTACTTC,CAWDAPGQEDLYEQYF
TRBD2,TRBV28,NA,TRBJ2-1,TGTGCCAGCAGTTTAAGAAGCGGGAATTACAATGAGCAGTTCTTC,CASSLRSGNYNEQFF
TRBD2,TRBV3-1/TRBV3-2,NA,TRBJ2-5,TGTGCCAGCAGCCAAGAGGGGAGGGGCCAAGAGACCCAGTACTTC,CASSQEGRGQETQYF